This TCR beta chain stems from a study of cytomegalovirus exposure and HLA in healthy donors. The CDR3 is 14 amino acids. Germline CDR1 is SGHDT and CDR2 is YYEEEE. The germline V and J ends were trimmed by 0 bases and 7 bases, with 8 bases remaining between them. Sequencing was performed with immunoSEQ multiplex PCR; in TCRdb, only in-frame clones are kept and a portion is missing. The data show under 300,000 clones, with 80% to 90% seen just once and approximately 1% held by the top ten. This clone was found once. This receptor was taken from a woman between 18 and 30 years old in good health and CMV-seronegative. The rearrangement uses TRBV5-6 and TRBJ1-6; possibly TRBD1 for D (5 bases). Source material: PBMCs. For the CDR3, the DNA is TGTGCCAGCAGCTTGGGCAGGGTAAATTCACCCCTCCACTTT. The encoded protein is CASSLGRVNSPLHF.